The 21 T cell receptor beta chains reported below all come from one sample, sequenced in a study of cytomegalovirus exposure and HLA in healthy donors. PCR primers comprised 60 Vbeta and 13 Jbeta primers. Data came from immunoSEQ multiplex PCR; TCRdb stores just in-frame clones and leaves some out. The sample comprises 98,000 or so clones, 65% to 80% of which are singletons, and over 15% rests with the top ten. The sequenced sample was PBMCs. The receptors originated from a man aged 55 to 70 in good health and CMV-seropositive.

V gene TRBV7-2 combines with J gene TRBJ2-3; TRBD2 matches at 14 bases. Unmatched junction bases numbered 4, after V lost 6 bases and J lost 5 bases. Germline CDR1 and CDR2: SGHTA and FQGNSA. This CDR3 region has 15 residues. The CDR3: CASSRTSGGQDTQYF. The CDR3 nucleotides read TGTGCCAGCAGTCGGACTAGCGGGGGGCAAGATACGCAGTATTTT.

The gene calls are TRBV19 and TRBJ1-1; no definite D call. This CDR3 region has 15 residues. The germline V gene encodes CDR1 LNHDA and CDR2 SQIVND (reference sequence). V lost 5 bases and J lost 1, with 14 bases in between. CDR3 region: CASSALTRQNTEAFF. CDR3 bases: TGTGCCAGTAGTGCTTTGACACGGCAGAACACTGAAGCTTTCTTT.

There are a few counts of this clone. The chain recombines TRBV6-1 with TRBJ1-1; possible D gene TRBD1, 5 bases. The CDR3 contains 13 residues. Germline CDR1 and CDR2: MNHNS and SASEGT. V was cut by 4 bases and J by 5 bases, with 11 bases left in between. In DNA, the CDR3 is TGTGCCAGCAGTGCACAGGTAGGAACTGAAGCTTTCTTT. This sequence encodes CASSAQVGTEAFF.

This clone was picked up a small number of times. The chain recombines TRBV5-6 with TRBJ1-4, with 8 bases matching TRBD1. The junction had 6 bases not matched to a gene; V was cut back by 3 bases and J by 8 bases. The CDR3 is 14 residues long. Looked up from germline, CDR1 is SGHDT and CDR2 is YYEEEE. Here the CDR3 reads CASSSWTGSEKLFF. The DNA for the CDR3 is TGTGCCAGCAGCTCATGGACAGGGAGCGAAAAACTGTTTTTT.

The V and J genes are TRBV11-2 and TRBJ1-2; D not resolved. Germline values: CDR1 SGHAT, CDR2 FQNNGV. The CDR3 totals 16 residues. V was cut by 1 base and J by 4 bases, with 16 bases left in between. CDR3 sequence: CASSLGPDPGTYGYTF. CDR3 sequence (DNA): TGTGCCAGCAGCTTAGGCCCTGATCCGGGTACCTATGGCTACACCTTC. The variable domain in full, completed from reference TRBV11-2 and TRBJ1-2, reads EAGVAQSPRYKIIEKRQSVAFWCNPISGHATLYWYQQILGQGPKLLIQFQNNGVVDDSQLPKDRFSAERLKGVDSTLKIQPAKLEDSAVYLCASSLGPDPGTYGYTFGSGTRLTVV.

The chain couples TRBV28 to TRBJ1-2; D call uncertain. CDR1 MDHEN and CDR2 SYDVKM come from the germline V gene. This CDR3 region has 13 residues. The ends were cut back, 8 bases at V and 5 bases at J, with 15 bases in the middle. For the CDR3, the DNA is TGTGCCAGCGTGGCAGGTCTGTTTTATGGCTACACCTTC. Its translation is CASVAGLFYGYTF.

The chain couples TRBV4-2 to TRBJ2-7; TRBD1 aligns across 9 bases. CDR1 and CDR2 from the germline V gene are LGHNA and YNFKEQ. After removal of 4 bases from V and 4 bases from J, the junction contained 5 bases not matched to a gene. This CDR3 spans 14 amino acids. The CDR3 spells CASSPRGQGYEQYF. The CDR3 DNA is TGTGCCAGCAGCCCCAGGGGACAGGGATACGAGCAGTACTTC.

The V call is TRBV7-9, the J call TRBJ1-1, with TRBD1 matching 7 bases. With 0 bases clipped from V and 3 bases from J, the junction kept 10 bases outside the gene matches. Germline CDR1 reads SEHNR; CDR2 reads FQNEAQ (reference sequence). CDR3 length equals 17 residues. The DNA for the CDR3 is TGTGCCAGCAGCTTAGCTTCTGGGACAGTTAAGGACACTGAAGCTTTCTTT. Its translation is CASSLASGTVKDTEAFF.

V and J are TRBV19 and TRBJ2-3; D uncertain. This CDR3 contains 13 residues. V lost 5 bases to trimming and J lost 0 bases, with 6 bases between them. Germline V lookup: CDR1 LNHDA, CDR2 SQIVND (reference sequence). CDR3 nucleotide sequence: TGTGCCAGTAGTTCAGAAAGCACAGATACGCAGTATTTT. Protein sequence: CASSSESTDTQYF.

The chain joins TRBV5-6 to TRBJ2-7, with D possibly TRBD2 on 6 matching bases. There are 16 residues in the CDR3. In germline, CDR1 is SGHDT, CDR2 YYEEEE. The V and J ends lost 3 bases and 2 bases respectively, with 18 bases between them. The DNA of the CDR3 is TGTGCCAGCAGCTGGGGGGATTTTGGGGTTCCCTACGAGCAGTACTTC. Protein: CASSWGDFGVPYEQYF.

The chain combines TRBV7-6 with TRBJ2-3, with D possibly matching TRBD2 (5 bases). The V end was cut by 0 bases, the J end by 9 bases, with 13 bases between. The CDR3 has 14 amino acids. Germline V CDR1 and CDR2: SGHVS, FNYEAQ. CDR3 nucleotide sequence: TGTGCCAGCAGCTTAGCGCCGGAGGACGGGACGCAGTATTTT. It yields the protein CASSLAPEDGTQYF.

V usage is TRBV28 and J usage is TRBJ2-7; 8 bases align to TRBD1. The CDR3 is 15 amino acids. CDR1 is MDHEN and CDR2 is SYDVKM in the germline V gene. Trimming cost V 7 bases and J 1 base; bases outside gene matches: 9. CDR3 DNA: TGTGCCAGCATCTCCCCCCGGACAGGGTCCTACGAGCAGTACTTC. Translation gives CASISPRTGSYEQYF.

The chain recombines TRBV11-2 with TRBJ2-5; 7 positions match TRBD1. The CDR3 totals 19 residues. Trimming removed 5 bases from V and 2 bases from J; junction bases left unmatched: 20. Looked up from germline, CDR1 is SGHAT and CDR2 is FQNNGV. CDR3 DNA: TGTGCCAGCAGCCTCAATAGCTACCGAGGGGGCCTCTCACAAGAGACCCAGTACTTC. It yields the protein CASSLNSYRGGLSQETQYF.

This clone was detected a few times. The chain has TRBV5-1 and TRBJ2-5, with 7 bases that match TRBD1. This CDR3 is 13 amino acids long. Per the germline V gene, CDR1 is SGHRS and CDR2 is YFSETQ. V trimming: 4 bases; J trimming: 3 bases; junction bases outside the gene matches: 3. As DNA, the CDR3 is TGCGCCAGCAGCAGGGACAGTAAAGAGACCCAGTACTTC. It yields the protein CASSRDSKETQYF. Based on the CDR3 plus reference TRBV5-1 and TRBJ2-5, the full variable domain is KAGVTQTPRYLIKTRGQQVTLSCSPISGHRSVSWYQQTPGQGLQFLFEYFSETQRNKGNFPGRFSGRQFSNSRSEMNVSTLELGDSALYLCASSRDSKETQYFGPGTRLLVL.

The rearrangement links TRBV27 to TRBJ2-1, with 7 bases fitting TRBD1. The V and J ends lost 5 bases and 3 bases, in that order; junction bases with no gene match: 4. The CDR3 has 14 amino acids. The germline V gene has CDR1 MNHEY and CDR2 SMNVEV (reference sequence). CDR3: CASSEGTDYNEQFF. The DNA for the CDR3 is TGTGCCAGCAGTGAAGGGACAGACTACAATGAGCAGTTCTTC.

The chain is built from TRBV11-2 and TRBJ1-4; D is unclear. The V end was cut by 1 base, the J end by 8 bases, with 11 bases between. Germline loops: CDR1 SGHAT, CDR2 FQNNGV. There are 14 residues in the CDR3. The CDR3 region has the DNA TGTGCCAGCAGCTTAGCGGCTACTAGCGAAAAACTGTTTTTT. It yields the protein CASSLAATSEKLFF.

This sequence joins TRBV4-1 and TRBJ2-7; TRBD1 matches at 8 bases. There are 15 residues in the CDR3. CDR1 is MGHRA, CDR2 YSYEKL, per germline. The V segment lost 4 bases and the J segment 3 bases; nucleotides outside the gene matches: 8. The CDR3 loop reads CASSPTQGASYEQYF. The CDR3 region has the DNA TGCGCCAGCAGCCCGACCCAGGGGGCTAGCTACGAGCAGTACTTC.

The chain uses TRBV28 and TRBJ1-1, with D possibly TRBD1 on 6 matching bases. The germline CDR1 and CDR2 sequences are MDHEN and SYDVKM. V dropped 6 bases and J dropped 4 bases, with 12 bases sitting between them. The CDR3 has 13 amino acids. CDR3 coding DNA: TGTGCCAGCAGCGTGGGGGCCGGCACTGAAGCTTTCTTT. It specifies CASSVGAGTEAFF.

Comments on this clone: Relative to the germline gene, one junction end is altered; a read error may explain this. This rearrangement joins TRBV29-1 to TRBJ1-5, with D possibly being TRBD1 (5 bases). Germline V gene lookup returns CDR1 SQVTM and CDR2 ANQGSEA. The CDR3 extends over 14 amino acids. CDR3 nucleotides: TGCAGCGTTCCGGGGGGGGGTAGCGATCAGCCCCAGCATTTT. It codes for CSVPGGGSDQPQHF.

V is TRBV6-5 and J is TRBJ1-5; unclear D gene. Germline V lookup: CDR1 MNHEY, CDR2 SVGAGI. The CDR3 length is 13 residues. Trimming shortened V by 5 bases and J by 10 bases, and 15 bases separated the two germline ends. For the CDR3, the DNA is TGTGCCAGCAGTGAGGTTCCAAATATACCCCAGCATTTT. It encodes CASSEVPNIPQHF.

This rearrangement joins TRBV5-1 to TRBJ2-7, with 10 bases identical to TRBD1. The germline V gene encodes CDR1 SGHRS and CDR2 YFSETQ. Trimming removed 4 bases from V and 2 bases from J; junction bases left unmatched: 6. This CDR3 contains 15 residues. The chain's CDR3 is CASSPSGQGPYEQYF. CDR3 DNA: TGCGCCAGCAGCCCCTCGGGACAGGGGCCCTACGAGCAGTACTTC.